This T cell receptor (beta chain) was identified in a study of shared T cell receptors in the human thymus (dated by TCRdb to the early 2020s). With respect to the entire study: The study examined how self-reactive, shared T-cell receptor alpha chains are generated in the human thymus.

Library prep was done by the immunoSEQ multiplex PCR assay. Held by TCRdb, this immuneACCESS table contains in-frame sequences only and omits some clones. Under half of the omission traces to an unresolved V gene where checked; the cause of the rest is unknown. Across this sample there are about 710,000 clones, with about 87% seen only once. The biggest ten clones account for 0.0094% of the sample. This clone was observed once. No antigen is known for it. Per-base qualities were not stored, and no clone one base away is much larger. CDR3 length: 15 amino acids, cysteine to phenylalanine. Only the CDR3 DNA stays, 45 bases, in frame from base 1. The sample also formed part of further work on human thymus T cells. Per that second paper: Immunologically healthy infants undergoing open corrective cardiac surgery for congenital heart defects in Finland were used as donors. The thymus tissue came from surgical resects taken out during corrective cardiac surgery. Usage of V and J gene segments appeared to be biased in both the thymic and the peripheral blood repertoires. Highly overlapping thymic TCR repertoires among unrelated individuals were reported in the related research. The study characterized TCR alpha and beta repertoires from about 8 infant thymus samples and a few related peripheral blood samples. The cohort included about 6 male and two female infants, with donor ages spanning 7 to 244 days. Thymocytes were released mechanically from tissue and stored at -70 °C as pellets of about 9-32 million cells. A QIAsymphony instrument was used to extract genomic DNA from frozen cell pellets. The immunoSEQ multiplex PCR assay was used to amplify the TCRB and TCRAD loci from a standardized amount of quality-controlled genomic DNA. The V(D)J region was spanned by amplicons of a length sufficient to cover the CDR3 and to identify V and J genes. The commercial immunoSEQ service was used to sequence amplicons on an Illumina platform. Primer bias and sequencing errors were corrected using previously described methods, and TCRAD and TCRB definitions followed the IMGT database. The repertoires were analysed using immunoSEQ Analyzer 3.0 and VDJTools for basic statistics, V/J segment usage, diversity estimates, rarefaction and pairwise overlap. Diversity was estimated with Chao1, ChaoE, Efron-Thisted, Shannon and inverse Simpson indices, and also on datasets down-sampled to the smallest sample. Repertoire overlap was assessed by strict matching of CDR3 nucleotide sequence, V gene and J gene, and clustering was done by Jaccard-based multidimensional scaling. On average, thymus samples gave 750,000 to 1,000,000 unique TCRB clonotypes, whereas blood samples gave roughly 84,000.

The sequencing sample was made of thymocytes. This TCR was sampled from a boy younger than two with a congenital heart defect. Donor details come from another sample of the same person, matched by shared clones. The V gene is TRBV21-1 and the J gene is TRBJ2-7; the D call of TRBD2 is as the table states it, not checked on the DNA. TRBV21-1 is a pseudogene segment. The CDR3 region: CASSKLAGGDYEQYF. The nucleotide sequence is TGTGCCAGCTCGAAGCTAGCGGGAGGGGACTACGAGCAGTACTTC.